Below are 3 T cell receptor beta chains sequenced from a single sample in a study of PD-L1 blockade in urothelial cancer. Time point of the sample: pretreatment peripheral blood. TCRdb keeps only in-frame clones here, not all; method: immunoSEQ multiplex PCR. The sample lists roughly 63,000 clones, 65% to 90% occurring once. The material sequenced was PBMCs, taken around atezolizumab (anti-PD-L1) treatment. The receptor set was obtained from an older man with urothelial cancer.

This chain links TRBV7-9 with TRBJ2-2; TRBD1 matches at 9 bases. The germline CDR1 and CDR2 sequences are SEHNR and FQNEAQ (reference sequence). The CDR3 runs 16 residues. J gave up 3 bases and V 3 bases, and 5 bases lay outside the gene matches. The CDR3 sequence is CASSFGQGIYTGELFF. The CDR3 DNA follows: TGTGCCAGCAGCTTCGGACAGGGGATTTACACCGGGGAGCTGTTTTTT.

This sequence joins TRBV23-1 and TRBJ2-1, with 9 bases matching TRBD2. TRBV23-1 is an open reading frame, and its role is uncertain. The CDR3 is 19 residues long. J lost 0 bases, V lost 0 bases, and 9 bases had no gene match. This CDR3 is CASSQSPISGSLSYNEQFF. The CDR3, as DNA: TGCGCCAGCAGTCAATCCCCCATTAGCGGGAGCCTCTCCTACAATGAGCAGTTCTTC.

This chain uses TRBV19 with TRBJ1-1; D is possibly TRBD1 (6 bases). V lost 0 bases to trimming and J lost 5 bases, with 16 bases between them. The CDR3 contains 16 residues. The V gene's germline CDR1 is LNHDA and CDR2 SQIVND (reference sequence). The CDR3 DNA sequence: TGTGCCAGTAGTATAGATCGAGGGGGTGCGAGTACTGAAGCTTTCTTT. It is translated as CASSIDRGGASTEAFF.